Sequencing of this T cell receptor (beta chain) was carried out in a study of CD8 T cells in ankylosing spondylitis. Broader study findings: With a CD8+ phenotype, disease-linked clones were relatively rare in peripheral blood. The study identified a TCR beta motif of several highly homologous variants that appeared characteristic of ankylosing spondylitis blood.

Quantitative 5'-RACE with molecular barcodes produced the TCR beta libraries. TCRdb re-called the 5' RACE reads through MiXCR, storing one row per CDR3 protein. The sample lists about 250,000 distinct CDR3 sequences, approximately 24% occurring once. J lost 6 bases, V lost 0 bases, and 1 base had no gene match. CDR3 length: 13 residues. Concerning this clonotype itself: Its antigen is unknown.

Sequences were obtained from blood, either unsorted or a sorted T cell fraction (not recorded which). This chain joins TRBV12-3 or TRBV12-4 and TRBJ2-7, with 8 bases that match TRBD1. The receptor's source is a male donor with ankylosing spondylitis or in good health (not recorded which). The CDR3 sequence is CASSLAGTGEQYF. Here the CDR3 DNA reads TGTGCCAGCAGTTTAGCTGGGACAGGCGAGCAGTACTTC.